Listed below are T cell receptor beta chains from one sample, sequenced in a study of PD-L1 blockade in urothelial cancer. TCRdb keeps only in-frame clones here, not all; method: immunoSEQ multiplex PCR. The sample holds 50,000 to 55,000 clones, approximately 90% seen once. The material sequenced was PBMCs, taken around atezolizumab (anti-PD-L1) treatment. Source of these receptors: a man aged 55 to 70 with urothelial cancer. Each CDR3 is given with its conserved first and last residue. Fields, in order: J gene, clone size, D gene, V gene, CDR3 length, CDR3 DNA, CDR3 protein. The D gene is left open where the match is weak. Not every row has a clone size; where given, it reads once, few, many or a size class.

j_call: TRBJ1-5; clone_size: few; d_call: .; v_call: TRBV5-1; cdr3_length: 15; cdr3_nt: TGCGCCAGCAGCTTAGGCGGGTATGGCAATCAGCCCCAGCATTTT; cdr3_aa: CASSLGGYGNQPQHF
j_call: TRBJ2-2; clone_size: .; d_call: TRBD2; v_call: TRBV9; cdr3_length: 15; cdr3_nt: TGTGCCAGCAGCGTAGCTTCGGGGGGGACCGGGGAGCTGTTTTTT; cdr3_aa: CASSVASGGTGELFF
j_call: TRBJ1-4; clone_size: once; d_call: TRBD1; v_call: TRBV18; cdr3_length: 15; cdr3_nt: TGTGCCAGCTCACTCAATGACAGGGGGACTGAAAAACTGTTTTTT; cdr3_aa: CASSLNDRGTEKLFF
j_call: TRBJ1-3; clone_size: .; d_call: .; v_call: TRBV6-1; cdr3_length: 14; cdr3_nt: TGTGCCAGCAGGGGACAACAGACTGGAAACACCATATATTTT; cdr3_aa: CASRGQQTGNTIYF
j_call: TRBJ2-1; clone_size: .; d_call: TRBD1; v_call: TRBV6-6; cdr3_length: 14; cdr3_nt: TGTGCCAGCAGTTACCGGGACAGAAGCAATGAGCAGTTCTTC; cdr3_aa: CASSYRDRSNEQFF
j_call: TRBJ1-5; clone_size: few; d_call: .; v_call: TRBV27; cdr3_length: 14; cdr3_nt: TGTGCCAGCAGTTTAGGGTCCGGGTCAAAGGCCCAGCATTTT; cdr3_aa: CASSLGSGSKAQHF
j_call: TRBJ2-7; clone_size: few; d_call: .; v_call: TRBV7-3; cdr3_length: 14; cdr3_nt: TGTGCCAGCAGCATGCGCGGGGATTGGGACGAGCAGTACTTC; cdr3_aa: CASSMRGDWDEQYF
j_call: TRBJ2-5; clone_size: .; d_call: .; v_call: TRBV27; cdr3_length: 17; cdr3_nt: TGTGCCAGCAGTTTATCGGGACAACCGATAATTCAAGAGACCCAGTACTTC; cdr3_aa: CASSLSGQPIIQETQYF
j_call: TRBJ2-5; clone_size: once; d_call: TRBD2; v_call: TRBV5-1; cdr3_length: 15; cdr3_nt: TGCGCCAGCAGCTCGGGTAGCGGGGGTTGGGAGACCCAGTACTTC; cdr3_aa: CASSSGSGGWETQYF
j_call: TRBJ2-7; clone_size: .; d_call: TRBD2; v_call: TRBV6-1; cdr3_length: 15; cdr3_nt: TGTGCCAGCAGTGAAGAAGGGAGGGGATGGCGCGAGCAGTACTTC; cdr3_aa: CASSEEGRGWREQYF
j_call: TRBJ2-1; clone_size: .; d_call: .; v_call: TRBV13; cdr3_length: 16; cdr3_nt: TGTGCCAGCAGCTTAGGTTCCCCAGGGATCTACAATGAGCAGTTCTTC; cdr3_aa: CASSLGSPGIYNEQFF
j_call: TRBJ2-3; clone_size: .; d_call: TRBD2; v_call: TRBV5-4; cdr3_length: 15; cdr3_nt: TGTGCCAGCAGCTTGGGTGGGGGGGGCACAGATACGCAGTATTTT; cdr3_aa: CASSLGGGGTDTQYF
j_call: TRBJ2-3; clone_size: .; d_call: TRBD2; v_call: TRBV28; cdr3_length: 15; cdr3_nt: TGTGCCAGCAGTTCCGGGACTAGCTTCGCAGATACGCAGTATTTT; cdr3_aa: CASSSGTSFADTQYF
j_call: TRBJ2-5; clone_size: .; d_call: .; v_call: TRBV6-1; cdr3_length: 13; cdr3_nt: TGTGCCAGCAGTACCAGATTACAAGAGACCCAGTACTTC; cdr3_aa: CASSTRLQETQYF
j_call: TRBJ1-1; clone_size: .; d_call: .; v_call: TRBV19; cdr3_length: 14; cdr3_nt: TGTGCCAGTAGTATAGATTCCAGGGTAGATGAAGCTTTCTTT; cdr3_aa: CASSIDSRVDEAFF
j_call: TRBJ1-3; clone_size: .; d_call: TRBD1; v_call: TRBV4-2; cdr3_length: 16; cdr3_nt: TGTGCCAGCAGCCAAGAGTGGTCAGGGGGTCGGAACACCATATATTTT; cdr3_aa: CASSQEWSGGRNTIYF
j_call: TRBJ2-1; clone_size: .; d_call: .; v_call: TRBV6-5; cdr3_length: 14; cdr3_nt: TGTGCCAGCAGTTACGATCAGGGATCACGTGAGCAGTTCTTC; cdr3_aa: CASSYDQGSREQFF
j_call: TRBJ2-2; clone_size: .; d_call: TRBD2; v_call: TRBV7-2; cdr3_length: 14; cdr3_nt: TGTGCCAGCAGCTTACGGGGGGGACACGGGGAGCTGTTTTTT; cdr3_aa: CASSLRGGHGELFF
j_call: TRBJ1-2; clone_size: .; d_call: TRBD1; v_call: TRBV5-1; cdr3_length: 16; cdr3_nt: TGCGCCAGCAGCCTTCACCCAGGACAGGAGATTTATGGCTACACCTTC; cdr3_aa: CASSLHPGQEIYGYTF
j_call: TRBJ1-1; clone_size: .; d_call: .; v_call: TRBV10-3; cdr3_length: 12; cdr3_nt: TGTGCCATCAGTGGAACGAGAACTGAAGCTTTCTTT; cdr3_aa: CAISGTRTEAFF
j_call: TRBJ1-1; clone_size: .; d_call: .; v_call: TRBV18; cdr3_length: 14; cdr3_nt: TGTGCCAGCTCACCGGCAGGAACGAACACTGAAGCTTTCTTT; cdr3_aa: CASSPAGTNTEAFF
j_call: TRBJ2-3; clone_size: .; d_call: .; v_call: TRBV5-4; cdr3_length: 12; cdr3_nt: TGTGCCAGCAGCTTTAACACAGATACGCAGTATTTT; cdr3_aa: CASSFNTDTQYF
j_call: TRBJ2-5; clone_size: .; d_call: TRBD2; v_call: TRBV6-5; cdr3_length: 13; cdr3_nt: TGTGCCAGCAGTCCGAGCGGGGGGCCGGCCCAGTACTTC; cdr3_aa: CASSPSGGPAQYF
j_call: TRBJ1-2; clone_size: .; d_call: TRBD1; v_call: TRBV19; cdr3_length: 16; cdr3_nt: TGTGCCAGTAGTATAGTAGGACAGGTTATAAACTATGGCTACACCTTC; cdr3_aa: CASSIVGQVINYGYTF
j_call: TRBJ1-4; clone_size: .; d_call: .; v_call: TRBV19; cdr3_length: 16; cdr3_nt: TGTGCCAGTAGTCCTCTTCTATTGGGGGCAGGTGAAAAACTGTTTTTT; cdr3_aa: CASSPLLLGAGEKLFF
j_call: TRBJ2-5; clone_size: .; d_call: .; v_call: TRBV19; cdr3_length: 15; cdr3_nt: TGTGCCAGTAGTAGGGGGCTGCGGAGAGGCGAGACCCAGTACTTC; cdr3_aa: CASSRGLRRGETQYF
j_call: TRBJ1-2; clone_size: once; d_call: TRBD1; v_call: TRBV19; cdr3_length: 15; cdr3_nt: TGTGCCAGTAGTATTATAATCGGACAGGGGTTCGCCTACACCTTC; cdr3_aa: CASSIIIGQGFAYTF
j_call: TRBJ2-7; clone_size: .; d_call: TRBD2; v_call: TRBV5-4; cdr3_length: 13; cdr3_nt: TGTGCCAGCAGCCTGGGACTAGGCTACGAGCAGTACTTC; cdr3_aa: CASSLGLGYEQYF
j_call: TRBJ2-3; clone_size: .; d_call: TRBD2; v_call: TRBV6-5; cdr3_length: 15; cdr3_nt: TGTGCCAGCAGTTGGGGGACTAGCGGCACAGATACGCAGTATTTT; cdr3_aa: CASSWGTSGTDTQYF